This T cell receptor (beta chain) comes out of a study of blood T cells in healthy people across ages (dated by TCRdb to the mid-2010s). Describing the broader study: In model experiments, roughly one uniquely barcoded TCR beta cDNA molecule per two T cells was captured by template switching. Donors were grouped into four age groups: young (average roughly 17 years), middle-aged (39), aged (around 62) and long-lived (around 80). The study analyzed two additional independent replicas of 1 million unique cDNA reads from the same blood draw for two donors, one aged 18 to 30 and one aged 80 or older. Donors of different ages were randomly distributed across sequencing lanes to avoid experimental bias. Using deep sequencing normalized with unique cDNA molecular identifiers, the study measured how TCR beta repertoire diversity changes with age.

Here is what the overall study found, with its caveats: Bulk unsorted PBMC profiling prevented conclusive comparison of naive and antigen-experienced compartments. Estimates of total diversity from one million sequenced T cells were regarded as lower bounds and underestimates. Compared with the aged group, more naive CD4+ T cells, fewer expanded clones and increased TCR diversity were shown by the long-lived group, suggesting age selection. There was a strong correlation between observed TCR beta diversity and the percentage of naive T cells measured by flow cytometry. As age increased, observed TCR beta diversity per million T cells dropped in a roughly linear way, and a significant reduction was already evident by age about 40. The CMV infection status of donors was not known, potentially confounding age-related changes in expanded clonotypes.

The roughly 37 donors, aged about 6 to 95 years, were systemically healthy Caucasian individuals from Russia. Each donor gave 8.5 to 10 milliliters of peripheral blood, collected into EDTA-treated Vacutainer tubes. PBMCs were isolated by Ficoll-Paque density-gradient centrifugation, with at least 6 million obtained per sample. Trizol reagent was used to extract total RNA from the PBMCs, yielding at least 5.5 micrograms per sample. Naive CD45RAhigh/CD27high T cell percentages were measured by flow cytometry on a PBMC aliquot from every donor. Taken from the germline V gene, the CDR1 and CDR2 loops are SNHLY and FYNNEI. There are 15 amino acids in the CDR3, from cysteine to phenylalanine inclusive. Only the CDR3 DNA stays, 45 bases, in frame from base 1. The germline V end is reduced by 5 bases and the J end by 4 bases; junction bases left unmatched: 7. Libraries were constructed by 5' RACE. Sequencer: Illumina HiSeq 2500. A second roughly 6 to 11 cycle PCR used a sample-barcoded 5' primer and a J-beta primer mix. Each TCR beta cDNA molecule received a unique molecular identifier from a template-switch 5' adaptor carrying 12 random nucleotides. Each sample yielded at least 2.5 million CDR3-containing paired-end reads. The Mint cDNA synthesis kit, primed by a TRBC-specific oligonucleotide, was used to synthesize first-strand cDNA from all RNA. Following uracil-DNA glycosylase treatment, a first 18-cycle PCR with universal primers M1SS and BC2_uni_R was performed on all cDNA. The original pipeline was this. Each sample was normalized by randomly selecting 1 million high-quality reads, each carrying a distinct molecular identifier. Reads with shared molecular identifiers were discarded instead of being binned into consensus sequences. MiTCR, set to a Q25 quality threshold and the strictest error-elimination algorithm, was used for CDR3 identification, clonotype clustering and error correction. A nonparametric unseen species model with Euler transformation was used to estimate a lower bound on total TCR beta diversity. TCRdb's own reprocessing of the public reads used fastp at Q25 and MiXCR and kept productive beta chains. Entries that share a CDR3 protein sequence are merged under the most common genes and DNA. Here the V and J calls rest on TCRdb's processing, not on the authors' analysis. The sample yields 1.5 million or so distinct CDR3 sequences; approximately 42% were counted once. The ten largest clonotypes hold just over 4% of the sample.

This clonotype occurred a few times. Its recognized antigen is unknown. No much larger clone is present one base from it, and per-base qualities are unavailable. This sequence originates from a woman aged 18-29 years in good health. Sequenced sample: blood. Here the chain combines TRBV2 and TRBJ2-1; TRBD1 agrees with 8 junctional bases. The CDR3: CASSFSGTGYNEQFF. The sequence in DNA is TGTGCCAGCAGTTTTTCCGGGACAGGATACAATGAGCAGTTCTTC.